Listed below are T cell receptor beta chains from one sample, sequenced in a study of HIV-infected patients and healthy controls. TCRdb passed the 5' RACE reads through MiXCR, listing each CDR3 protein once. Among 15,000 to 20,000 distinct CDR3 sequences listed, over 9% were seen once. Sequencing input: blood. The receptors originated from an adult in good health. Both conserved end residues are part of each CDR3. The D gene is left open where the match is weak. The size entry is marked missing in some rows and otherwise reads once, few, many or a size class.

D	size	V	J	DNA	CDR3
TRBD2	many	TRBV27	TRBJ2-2	TGTGCCAGCAGTTCCGGGACTAGCGGGTACACCGGGGAGCTGTTTTTT	CASSSGTSGYTGELFF
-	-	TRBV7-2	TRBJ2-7	TGTGCCAGCAGCTTAGTGTCGACTATCGGGACGGAAAACTACGAGCAGTACTTC	CASSLVSTIGTENYEQYF
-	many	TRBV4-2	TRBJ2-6	TGTGCCAGCAGCCATCCATTCGCTGGGGCCAACGTCCTGACTTTC	CASSHPFAGANVLTF
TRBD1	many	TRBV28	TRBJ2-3	TGTGCCAGCAGTTTATTCAGGGGGACAGATACGCAGTATTTT	CASSLFRGTDTQYF
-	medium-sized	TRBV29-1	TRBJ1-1	TGCAGCGTTGAACGGACAGAGAACACTGAAGCTTTCTTT	CSVERTENTEAFF
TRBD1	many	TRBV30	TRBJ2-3	TGTGCCTGGAGTGACCCACCGGGGACAGGGCAGGCGGGAGATACGCAGTATTTT	CAWSDPPGTGQAGDTQYF
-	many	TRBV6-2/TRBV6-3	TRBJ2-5	TGTGCCAGCGCCCGATCCGAGACCCAGTACTTC	CASARSETQYF
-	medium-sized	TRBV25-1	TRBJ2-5	TGTGCCAGCCTTCAGGGGGGTGAAGAGACCCAGTACTTC	CASLQGGEETQYF
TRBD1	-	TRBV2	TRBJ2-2	TGTGCCAGCAGTGACCCTAGGACAGGGAAATATAAGACCGGGGAGCTGTTTTTT	CASSDPRTGKYKTGELFF
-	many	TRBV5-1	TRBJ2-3	TGCGCCAGCAGCCGACTGGACAGTGACACAGATACGCAGTATTTT	CASSRLDSDTDTQYF
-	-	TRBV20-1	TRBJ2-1	TGCAGTGCTCCAGATAGCCTAAAATACAATGAGCAGTTCTTC	CSAPDSLKYNEQFF
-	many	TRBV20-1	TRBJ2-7	TGCAGTGCTAGGAGGACAGTAACCTACGAGCAGTACTTC	CSARRTVTYEQYF
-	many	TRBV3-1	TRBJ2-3	TGTGCCAGCAGCCTGACAGGAGATACGCAGTATTTT	CASSLTGDTQYF
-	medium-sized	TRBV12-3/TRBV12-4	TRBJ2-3	TGTGCCAGCAGTTTGCGTGGCCTCGGCACAGATACGCAGTATTTT	CASSLRGLGTDTQYF
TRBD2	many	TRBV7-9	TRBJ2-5	TGTGCCAGCAGCCCTGGGACTAGCGGGCGACTGCAAGAGACCCAGTACTTC	CASSPGTSGRLQETQYF
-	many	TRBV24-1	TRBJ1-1	TGTGCCACCAGTGATAGCGCAGGAGCTTTCTTT	CATSDSAGAFF
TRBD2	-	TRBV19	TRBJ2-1	TGTGCCAGTAGTATGACGGGACTAGTCTACAATGAGCAGTTCTTC	CASSMTGLVYNEQFF
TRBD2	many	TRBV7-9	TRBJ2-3	TGTGCCAGCAAGCTTTCCCTAGCGGGGTTCACAGATACGCAGTATTTT	CASKLSLAGFTDTQYF
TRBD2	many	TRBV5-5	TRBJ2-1	TGTGCCAGCAGCCGTTCGGGACTAGAAGACAATGAGCAGTTCTTC	CASSRSGLEDNEQFF